The clone carrying this TCR beta chain was counted only a few times. Its antigen is not known. Unmatched junction bases numbered 3, after V lost 7 bases and J lost 0 bases. The germline gives CDR1 MNHNS, CDR2 SASEGT. This CDR3 comprises 14 residues. These data come from a study of T cell repertoires in cytomegalovirus infection. Looking at the study overall: HLA-C-restricted CMV epitopes, recently identified, and well-studied HLA-B-restricted ones were used by the study. A matching HLA type, together with CMV infection, was signaled by public TCR beta signatures. Study-level points and caveats: There were carriers of CMV plus the relevant HLA, and cumulative public TCR beta family frequency identified them.

TCRdb re-analysed the reads in MiXCR, keeping a single row per CDR3 protein. The sample includes roughly 990,000 distinct CDR3 sequences, roughly a third of them seen just once. The chain links TRBV6-1 to TRBJ2-7; TRBD2 matches at 10 bases. This sample comprised cultured CD8+ T cells from PBMCs, obtained from culture after CMV antigen stimulation. This receptor was obtained from a human donor in good health (CMV status not recorded). Some clones in this sample may be carry-over from other donors' samples. The DNA for the CDR3 is TGTGCCAGCAAGTCTAGCGGGGGCTCCTACGAGCAGTACTTC. Protein: CASKSSGGSYEQYF.